The clone carrying this T cell receptor (beta chain) occurred a few times. TCRdb redid the calling of the RT-PCR reads with MiXCR, one entry per CDR3 protein. The sample lists around 200,000 distinct CDR3 sequences, around two fifths seen once, with approximately 10% in the top ten. The source of the sample is a study of patients and donors after allogeneic stem cell transplantation. The length of the CDR3 is 15 residues. CDR1 and CDR2 (germline): SSHAT, FNYEAQ (reference sequence). Trimming pared 0 bases from V and 2 bases from J, leaving 8 bases between. This chain joins TRBV7-7 and TRBJ2-1; possibly TRBD1 or TRBD2 for D (6 bases each). The sequence came from a human donor who was either an allogeneic HSCT recipient or a stem cell or donor lymphocyte infusion donor (not recorded which). It is not recorded whose cells these are; they may come from a transplant donor. Source material: blood, either unsorted or a sorted T cell fraction (not recorded which). The CDR3 nucleotides read TGTGCCAGCAGCTTAGCTCGGGGGCCCTACAATGAGCAGTTCTTC. Its translation: CASSLARGPYNEQFF.